One and the same sample provided the 22 T cell receptor beta chains below, sequenced in a study of T cell changes during pregnancy in multiple sclerosis. The method was immunoSEQ multiplex PCR; TCRdb's version includes in-frame clones alone and lacks a portion of them. Of tens of thousands of clones listed, about 90% were seen once; the top ten hold around 2.8%. The starting material was peripheral blood, obtained in the second trimester of pregnancy. These receptors originate from a female donor in good health, enrolled as a control in a pregnancy study.

V usage is TRBV4-1 and J usage is TRBJ1-2; TRBD1 matches at 9 bases. The CDR3 is 13 residues long. Germline V gene sequence: CDR1 MGHRA, CDR2 YSYEKL. The V gene end was trimmed by 5 bases and the J gene end by 9 bases; junction bases not matched to a gene: 7. In DNA, the CDR3 is TGCGCCAGCAGCTCCGGGACAGGGAATAGCTACACCTTC. This gives the protein CASSSGTGNSYTF.

The chain is built from TRBV7-3 and TRBJ1-1, with D hard to call. V was pared by 1 base and J by 1 base, with 4 bases between. The CDR3 is 13 amino acids. From germline, CDR1 is SGHTA and CDR2 FQGTGA. The chain's CDR3 is CASSLKQNTEAFF. The CDR3 nucleotides read TGTGCCAGCAGCTTAAAGCAGAACACTGAAGCTTTCTTT.

The rearrangement joins TRBV6-1 to TRBJ1-1; D not certain. This CDR3 region has 14 residues. Germline lookup yields CDR1 MNHNS and CDR2 SASEGT. Trimming stripped 0 bases from V and 7 bases from J, with 12 bases between. In DNA form, the CDR3 reads TGTGCCAGCAGTGAAGCGCCTCGTCGGGATGAAGCTTTCTTT. Its protein product is CASSEAPRRDEAFF.

This sequence joins TRBV5-6 and TRBJ1-2; possibly TRBD1 for D (5 bases). V shed 2 bases and J shed 8 bases, with 13 bases lying between them. Germline V gene data show CDR1 as SGHDT and CDR2 as YYEEEE. CDR3 length: 13 amino acids. The CDR3 region has the DNA TGTGCCAGCAGCTTTGCGACAGTTGAGGGCTACACCTTC. Its protein product is CASSFATVEGYTF.

The chain is built from TRBV30 and TRBJ2-7; 7 bases align to TRBD1. Germline lookup yields CDR1 GTSNPN and CDR2 SVGIG (reference sequence). There are 14 residues in the CDR3. V was clipped by 6 bases and J by 6 bases; unmatched bases: 14. In DNA, the CDR3 is TGTGCCTGTGTCCGTCTAGGACAGGTCGGCGAGCAGTACTTC. It translates to CACVRLGQVGEQYF.

V gene TRBV6-5 combines with J gene TRBJ1-1; D is ambiguous. The CDR3 has 14 residues. Germline V lookup: CDR1 MNHEY, CDR2 SVGAGI. Trimming pared 10 bases from V and 2 bases from J, leaving 17 bases between. The CDR3 reads CATATGSGNTEAFF. In nucleotides, the CDR3 is TGTGCCACCGCTACTGGGAGTGGAAACACTGAAGCTTTCTTT.

The V and J genes are TRBV5-1 and TRBJ2-7, with D unclear. V lost 4 bases to trimming and J lost 7 bases, with 15 bases between them. Per the germline V gene, CDR1 is SGHRS and CDR2 is YFSETQ. The CDR3 sequence is 13 residues long. This CDR3 is CASSQGEISEQYF. CDR3 coding DNA: TGCGCCAGCAGCCAAGGAGAAATAAGTGAGCAGTACTTC.

V gene TRBV5-1 combines with J gene TRBJ2-2; D is possibly TRBD1 (5 bases). There are 14 residues in the CDR3. Germline CDR1 and CDR2: SGHRS and YFSETQ. The V end lost 4 bases, the J end lost 2 bases, and 9 bases lay between the germline ends. The CDR3 loop is CASSPQVNTGELFF. CDR3 DNA: TGCGCCAGCAGCCCACAGGTCAACACCGGGGAGCTGTTTTTT.

The gene calls are TRBV6-1 and TRBJ1-1; D is ambiguous. The germline CDR1 and CDR2 sequences are MNHNS and SASEGT. CDR3 length: 13 amino acids. V shed 7 bases and J shed 2 bases, with 11 bases lying between them. The CDR3 DNA reads TGTGCCAGCACCCTGGAGTTCAACACTGAAGCTTTCTTT. Its protein product is CASTLEFNTEAFF.

The chain has TRBV18 and TRBJ2-5; 11 bases align to TRBD1. J lost 7 bases, V lost 2 bases, and 3 bases had no gene match. The CDR3 is made up of 14 amino acids. The germline V gene encodes CDR1 KGHSH and CDR2 LQKENI. CDR3 nucleotides: TGTGCCAGCTCACCAGGACAGGGGGCTGGGACCCAGTACTTC. Its protein product is CASSPGQGAGTQYF.

The rearrangement links TRBV6-6 to TRBJ1-3; no reliable D call. Trimming pared 10 bases from V and 0 bases from J, leaving 13 bases between. CDR1 is MNHNY, CDR2 SVGAGI, per germline (reference sequence). The CDR3 consists of 14 residues. CDR3 nucleotides: TGTGCCACCTCCTCCACCTACTCTGGAAACACCATATATTTT. Translation: CATSSTYSGNTIYF.

The V gene is TRBV18, the J gene TRBJ1-4; 9 positions agree with TRBD1. With V trimmed by 2 bases and J by 2 bases, 15 bases remained unmatched. The CDR3 contains 20 residues. Germline V gene sequence: CDR1 KGHSH, CDR2 LQKENI. CDR3 loop: CASSPKRLRTGEFTNEKLFF. In DNA form, the CDR3 reads TGTGCCAGCTCACCAAAACGGCTCCGGACAGGGGAGTTCACTAATGAAAAACTGTTTTTT.

The chain carries TRBV18 and TRBJ2-7, with a tentative D call TRBD1 (5 bases). In germline, CDR1 is KGHSH, CDR2 LQKENI. CDR3 length: 12 amino acids. Trimming removed 3 bases from V and 2 bases from J, with 5 bases in between. Here the CDR3 reads CASSPTAYEQYF. CDR3 in DNA: TGTGCCAGCTCACCGACAGCCTACGAGCAGTACTTC.

CDR3 loop: CASSDRGETSGAYEQYF. As DNA, the CDR3 is TGTGCCAGCAGTGATCGGGGAGAGACTAGCGGGGCCTACGAGCAGTACTTC. This chain connects TRBV2 to TRBJ2-7; 11 nucleotides line up with TRBD2. J lost 2 bases, V lost 3 bases, and 9 bases had no gene match. There are 17 residues in the CDR3. Germline-derived CDR1 and CDR2 are SNHLY and FYNNEI.

CDR3 coding DNA: TGTGCCAGCAGTCCTAGCGGGGGGGCCCCAGATACGCAGTATTTT. Translation: CASSPSGGAPDTQYF. V and J are TRBV6-4 and TRBJ2-3; 12 bases line up with TRBD2. Per the germline V gene, CDR1 is MRHNA and CDR2 is SNTAGT. V dropped 5 bases and J dropped 4; count of bases not matched to a gene: 4. The CDR3 sequence is 15 residues long.

The chain links TRBV18 to TRBJ2-7; 7 nucleotides agree with TRBD1. CDR1 KGHSH and CDR2 LQKENI come from the germline V gene. V was pared by 3 bases and J by 3 bases, with 5 bases of the junction left unmatched. This CDR3 region has 14 residues. CDR3 sequence: CASSPSGQNYEQYF. CDR3 nucleotide sequence: TGTGCCAGCTCACCCTCGGGACAGAACTACGAGCAGTACTTC.

The chain is built from TRBV30 and TRBJ1-1; D unresolved. The V gene lost 2 bases and the J gene lost 0 bases, with 7 bases spanning the gap. The germline CDR1 and CDR2 sequences are GTSNPN and SVGIG (reference sequence). The CDR3 length is 13 residues. The CDR3 region is CAWSWRVNTEAFF. The CDR3 nucleotides read TGTGCCTGGAGTTGGAGAGTGAACACTGAAGCTTTCTTT. Supplemented by reference TRBV30 and TRBJ1-1, the full variable domain reads SQTIHQWPATLVQPVGSPLSLECTVEGTSNPNLYWYRQAAGRGLQLLFYSVGIGQISSEVPQNLSASRPQDRQFILSSKKLLLSDSGFYLCAWSWRVNTEAFFGQGTRLTVV.

The chain carries TRBV5-1 and TRBJ2-6, with D possibly being TRBD1 (5 bases). Trimming took off 2 bases at V and 0 bases at J, with 12 bases between the two ends. Germline CDR1 SGHRS, CDR2 YFSETQ. The CDR3 runs 17 residues. CDR3 nucleotides: TGCGCCAGCAGCTTATTCCAGGGTGGCTCTGGGGCCAACGTCCTGACTTTC. Its translation is CASSLFQGGSGANVLTF.

This chain uses TRBV7-2 with TRBJ2-3; no definite D call. The CDR3 is made up of 14 amino acids. Trimming took off 3 bases at V and 1 base at J, with 8 bases between the two ends. Germline CDR1 SGHTA, CDR2 FQGNSA. The CDR3 sequence is CASSFGRRTDTQYF. The CDR3 DNA is TGTGCCAGCAGCTTCGGCAGGCGCACAGATACGCAGTATTTT.

This sequence joins TRBV7-9 and TRBJ2-5; TRBD1 is a possible D gene (6 bases). The germline V gene encodes CDR1 SEHNR and CDR2 FQNEAQ (reference sequence). CDR3 length: 14 residues. V was trimmed by 5 bases and J by 5 bases, leaving 15 bases between them. The CDR3 here is CASSMGAAGETQYF. As DNA, the CDR3 is TGTGCCAGCAGCATGGGGGCAGCCGGGGAGACCCAGTACTTC.

The chain carries TRBV30 and TRBJ1-2, with a tentative D call TRBD1 (6 bases). V lost 3 bases and J lost 3, with 11 bases in between. CDR3 size: 13 residues. Germline V gives CDR1 GTSNPN, CDR2 SVGIG (reference sequence). DNA of the CDR3: TGTGCCTGGAGCCTGGACAGTTACTATGGCTACACCTTC. Translating gives CAWSLDSYYGYTF.

V and J are TRBV14 and TRBJ2-7; no clear D gene. Germline loops: CDR1 SGHDN, CDR2 FVKESK. V dropped 0 bases and J dropped 6 bases, with 3 bases sitting between them. The CDR3 loop spans 11 amino acids. CDR3 in DNA: TGTGCCAGCAGCCAAGACAGCGAGCAGTACTTC. Protein sequence: CASSQDSEQYF.